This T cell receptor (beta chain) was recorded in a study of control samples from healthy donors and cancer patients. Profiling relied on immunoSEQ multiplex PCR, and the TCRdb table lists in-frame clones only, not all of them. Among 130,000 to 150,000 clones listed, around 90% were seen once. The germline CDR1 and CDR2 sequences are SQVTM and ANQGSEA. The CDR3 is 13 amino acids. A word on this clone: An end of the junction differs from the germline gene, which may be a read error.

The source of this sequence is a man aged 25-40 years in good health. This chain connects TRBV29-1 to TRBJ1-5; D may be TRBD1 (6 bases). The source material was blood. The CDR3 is CSVEGGFDQPQHF. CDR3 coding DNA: TGCAGCGTCGAAGGGGGGTTCGATCAGCCCCAGCATTTT. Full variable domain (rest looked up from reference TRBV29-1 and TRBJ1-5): SAVISQKPSRDICQRGTSLTIQCQVDSQVTMMFWYRQQPGQSLTLIATANQGSEATYESGFVIDKFPISRPNLTFSTLTVSNMSPEDSSIYLCSVEGGFDQPQHFGDGTRLSIL.